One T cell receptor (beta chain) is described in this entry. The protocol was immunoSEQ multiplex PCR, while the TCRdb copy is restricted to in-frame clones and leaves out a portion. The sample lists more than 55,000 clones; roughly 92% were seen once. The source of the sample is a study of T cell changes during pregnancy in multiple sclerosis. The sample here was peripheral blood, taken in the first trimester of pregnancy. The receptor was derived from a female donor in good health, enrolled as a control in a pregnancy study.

CDR3 DNA sequence: TGCAGTGCTTCGACCCAGGGCGGGCAGTACTTC. It translates to CSASTQGGQYF. The rearrangement links TRBV20-1 to TRBJ2-7; D possibly corresponds to TRBD1 (5 bases). Germline V gene data show CDR1 as DFQATT and CDR2 as SNEGSKA (reference sequence). The CDR3 consists of 11 residues. V was pared by 5 bases and J by 9 bases, with 14 bases between.